This is a list of T cell receptor beta chains from one sample in a study of blood T cell repertoires in COVID-19. Clones were sequenced by immunoSEQ multiplex PCR, and TCRdb holds only the in-frame ones, with some missing. The sample holds fewer than 150,000 clones, approximately 87% seen once. Sequencing was carried out using peripheral blood. The origin of the receptors is a woman in her 70s with acute or convalescent COVID-19. Each CDR3 is given with its conserved first and last residue.

length	V	CDR3
16	TRBV9	CASSATTGSYYYGYTF
16	TRBV5-1	CASSLTGSVGNSPLHF
13	TRBV12-3/TRBV12-4	CASSLDWNTEAFF
14	TRBV27	CASSPRDRYQPQHF
16	TRBV4-2	CASSPGTFANTGELFF
14	TRBV18	CASSATTGTDTQYF
13	TRBV3-1/TRBV3-2	CASSQETGETQYF
16	TRBV2	CASSLDWTGHNYGYTF
15	TRBV10-3	CAISGRGEGFYGYTF
13	TRBV12-5	CASGGQGVNIQYF
17	TRBV11-2	CATSLLRGGLSYNEQFF
14	TRBV2	CASTEQGATGELFF
15	TRBV7-2	CASSLARTGSSPLHF
14	TRBV5-1	CASSTRTGEDEQYF
13	TRBV6-2/TRBV6-3	CASSYGGARGYTF
15	TRBV11-1	CASSEPGQRQETQYF
14	TRBV28	CASLGDRHNYGYTF
14	TRBV10-2	CASSESRDRGGYTF
14	TRBV30	CAWSEDTVYQPQHF
15	TRBV23-1	CASSQSQPGVLGQYF
16	TRBV5-6	CASSRGGQGAYSPLHF
16	TRBV13	CASSLEQLALTDTQYF